The 29 T cell receptor beta chains below all came from one sample that was sequenced in a study of shared clonotypes between healthy human individuals. The protocol was immunoSEQ multiplex PCR, while the TCRdb copy is restricted to in-frame clones and leaves out a portion. The profile shows approximately 100,000 clones, about 72% of them singletons. Sequencing used memory CD8+ T cells sorted from blood. The subset denotes: CD45RO+ cells pooled with CCR7-negative TemRA cells. All receptors derive from a woman in her thirties in good health.

This clone turned up a few times. The chain joins TRBV5-1 to TRBJ2-5; D is unresolved. The better agreement between TRBJ2-7 and the DNA end casts doubt on the J call. Looked up from germline, CDR1 is SGHRS and CDR2 is YFSETQ. This CDR3 comprises 13 residues. The CDR3 coding sequence is TGCGCCAGCAGCTTGGCAGCGACCTACGAGCAGTACTTC. This sequence encodes CASSLAATYEQYF.

This clone is a singleton in its sample. CDR3 nucleotide sequence: TGTGCCAGCAGCCCCACCTCAGGTAGGCCAGAAGGTCCCCGAGGTCAGCCCCAGCATTTT. Encoded protein: CASSPTSGRPEGPRGQPQHF. This chain connects TRBV6-7 to TRBJ1-5, with no clear D. TRBV6-7 falls under the ORF class, with uncertain function. Trimming left V 6 bases short and J 6 bases short, with 33 bases between. The CDR3 length is 20 residues.

The chain employs TRBV5-6 and TRBJ2-5; D remains unclear. The J call is in doubt because the DNA end fits TRBJ2-7 better. CDR1 SGHDT and CDR2 YYEEEE come from the germline V gene. CDR3 length: 12 amino acids. The CDR3 nucleotides are TGTGCCAGCAGCACCTTTGGGAACGAGCAGTACTTC. It translates to CASSTFGNEQYF.

V is TRBV7-3 and J is TRBJ2-3; 8 positions match TRBD2. This CDR3 spans 15 amino acids. Germline V lookup: CDR1 SGHTA, CDR2 FQGTGA. Trimming took 4 bases from V and 0 from J; bases not matched to a gene: 3. The CDR3 DNA reads as TGTGCCAGCAGCTCTGCTAGCGGGAGCACAGATACGCAGTATTTT. Translation gives CASSSASGSTDTQYF.

The chain carries TRBV5-1 and TRBJ1-1; no clear D gene. V gave up 4 bases and J gave up 4 bases, with 14 bases separating them. CDR3 length equals 14 residues. The germline V gene has CDR1 SGHRS and CDR2 YFSETQ. As DNA, the CDR3 is TGCGCCAGCAGCCCGGCCCGAGGAGCCACTGAAGCTTTCTTT. Translated: CASSPARGATEAFF.

The rearrangement uses TRBV7-9 and TRBJ2-3; D gene ambiguous. The V end was cut by 3 bases, the J end by 2 bases, with 0 bases between. Germline values: CDR1 SEHNR, CDR2 FQNEAQ (reference sequence). There are 11 residues in the CDR3. CDR3 region: CASSFTDTQYF. In DNA, the CDR3 is TGTGCCAGCAGCTTCACAGATACGCAGTATTTT.

This clone was seen at least ten times. The same CDR3 can be traced to other DNA sequences in this sample. The J gene is TRBJ2-2, the V gene TRBV5-1, with 7 positions matching TRBD1. The trim removed 4 bases at V and 3 bases at J, leaving 3 bases unmatched. CDR1 is SGHRS, CDR2 YFSETQ, per germline. The CDR3 spans 14 residues. The CDR3 region is CASSPGTDTGELFF. CDR3 nucleotide sequence: TGCGCCAGCAGCCCCGGGACAGACACCGGGGAGCTGTTTTTT.

The V gene is TRBV4-2, the J gene TRBJ1-5, with TRBD1 matching 9 bases. Germline values: CDR1 LGHNA, CDR2 YNFKEQ. This CDR3 comprises 17 residues. V was pared by 1 base and J by 1 base, with 5 bases of the junction left unmatched. CDR3 protein: CASSQGDRVGSNQPQHF. CDR3 DNA: TGTGCCAGCAGCCAAGGGGACAGGGTTGGAAGCAATCAGCCCCAGCATTTT.

J is TRBJ1-1 and V is TRBV10-1; D is uncertain. CDR3 size: 14 residues. V shed 0 bases and J shed 1 base, with 6 bases lying between them. The germline V gene has CDR1 WNHNN and CDR2 SYGVQD (reference sequence). The CDR3 DNA sequence: TGCGCCAGCAGTGAGTCGTTCGGGAACACTGAAGCTTTCTTT. This gives the protein CASSESFGNTEAFF.

This clone appeared a few times. The gene calls are TRBV14 and TRBJ1-1; D not resolved. Trimming stripped 1 base from V and 3 bases from J, with 9 bases between. Germline V gives CDR1 SGHDN, CDR2 FVKESK. This CDR3 contains 14 residues. The DNA of the CDR3 is TGTGCCAGCAGCCAAGTTAGCGGCTACACTGAAGCTTTCTTT. Protein product: CASSQVSGYTEAFF. Combining the CDR3 with reference TRBV14 and TRBJ1-1 gives the whole variable domain EAGVTQFPSHSVIEKGQTVTLRCDPISGHDNLYWYRRVMGKEIKFLLHFVKESKQDESGMPNNRFLAERTGGTYSTLKVQPAELEDSGVYFCASSQVSGYTEAFFGQGTRLTVV.

This chain connects TRBV4-1 to TRBJ1-1; D not resolved. Per the germline V gene, CDR1 is MGHRA and CDR2 is YSYEKL. CDR3 length: 14 amino acids. Trimming stripped 5 bases from V and 1 base from J, with 11 bases between. For the CDR3, the DNA is TGCGCCAGCAGCGCCCGACAAACGAACACTGAAGCTTTCTTT. Its translation: CASSARQTNTEAFF.

This chain connects TRBV18 to TRBJ2-5; TRBD1 matches 9 bases. V was pared by 6 bases and J by 4 bases, with 6 bases of the junction left unmatched. This CDR3 is 14 amino acids long. CDR1 and CDR2 (germline): KGHSH, LQKENI. The CDR3 DNA reads as TGTGCCAGCTCCTCGACAGGGGGTGTAGAGACCCAGTACTTC. Translation gives CASSSTGGVETQYF.

In its sample, this clone was seen once. J is TRBJ2-4 and V is TRBV28, with D unresolved. CDR1 MDHEN and CDR2 SYDVKM come from the germline V gene. V lost 11 bases and J 1 base, leaving 18 bases between the germline ends. CDR3 length: 15 residues. CDR3: CAATGPPTAKNIQYF. CDR3 nucleotides: TGTGCCGCCACGGGTCCCCCGACGGCCAAAAACATTCAGTACTTC.

The chain couples TRBV14 to TRBJ1-2, with TRBD1 as a possible D gene (5 bases). The germline gives CDR1 SGHDN, CDR2 FVKESK. The CDR3 covers 15 residues. Between the trimmed V and J ends, which lost 4 bases and 4 bases, there was a span of 16 bases. In DNA form, the CDR3 reads TGTGCCAGCAGCCTCTCCTGGGGGGGTAGCTATGGCTACACCTTC. Amino acids: CASSLSWGGSYGYTF. Combining the CDR3 with reference TRBV14 and TRBJ1-2 gives the whole variable domain EAGVTQFPSHSVIEKGQTVTLRCDPISGHDNLYWYRRVMGKEIKFLLHFVKESKQDESGMPNNRFLAERTGGTYSTLKVQPAELEDSGVYFCASSLSWGGSYGYTFGSGTRLTVV.

The genes are TRBV30 and TRBJ1-2; D possibly corresponds to TRBD1 (5 bases). The CDR3 totals 13 residues. The V and J ends lost 1 base and 2 bases respectively, with 8 bases between them. Germline V CDR1 and CDR2: GTSNPN, SVGIG (reference sequence). CDR3 bases: TGTGCCTGGAGTGAACAGGCGAACTATGGCTACACCTTC. It codes for CAWSEQANYGYTF. The complete variable domain, with remaining parts taken from reference TRBV30 and TRBJ1-2, reads SQTIHQWPATLVQPVGSPLSLECTVEGTSNPNLYWYRQAAGRGLQLLFYSVGIGQISSEVPQNLSASRPQDRQFILSSKKLLLSDSGFYLCAWSEQANYGYTFGSGTRLTVV.

J is TRBJ1-5 and V is TRBV2, with unresolved D. Trimming shortened V by 1 base and J by 8 bases, and 18 bases separated the two germline ends. Germline-derived CDR1 and CDR2 are SNHLY and FYNNEI. This CDR3 is built from 16 residues. The CDR3 DNA sequence: TGTGCCAGCAGTGAAGAGCCAGAGGGAGCGATCAAGCCCCAGCATTTT. The encoded protein is CASSEEPEGAIKPQHF.

The chain is built from TRBV7-2 and TRBJ2-7, with no clear D. Germline assignment: CDR1 SGHTA and CDR2 FQGNSA. Trimming left V 9 bases short and J 6 bases short, with 21 bases between. CDR3 length: 14 amino acids. CDR3 DNA: TGTGCCAGTCAAGAGGCAACCGGCGTGAGCGAGCAGTACTTC. The encoded protein is CASQEATGVSEQYF.

The sample holds a few counts of this clone. The chain is built from TRBV6-1 and TRBJ2-1; TRBD1 matches at 12 bases. After removal of 4 bases from V and 4 bases from J, the junction contained 8 bases not matched to a gene. CDR3 size: 17 residues. Germline lookup yields CDR1 MNHNS and CDR2 SASEGT. The CDR3: CASSVPMGQGAYNEQFF. The CDR3, as DNA: TGTGCCAGCAGTGTTCCCATGGGACAGGGGGCGTACAATGAGCAGTTCTTC.

Of note for this clone: The same CDR3 also results from other DNA sequences found in this sample. This sequence joins TRBV7-9 and TRBJ2-7; D not resolved. Trimming left V 3 bases short and J 7 bases short, with 10 bases between. The CDR3 is 12 residues long. CDR1 is SEHNR and CDR2 is FQNEAQ in the germline V gene (reference sequence). CDR3 in DNA: TGTGCCAGCAGCTTCGTTGGCGGAGAGCAGTACTTC. Translation gives CASSFVGGEQYF.

The gene calls are TRBV5-8 and TRBJ2-5, with a possible D match to TRBD1 (5 bases). With 5 bases removed from V and 3 bases from J, the gap between germline ends came to 11 bases. The CDR3 consists of 13 residues. Germline V gene sequence: CDR1 SGHTS, CDR2 YDEGEE. DNA of the CDR3: TGTGCCAGCAGATTTAGGGGTGAAGAGACCCAGTACTTC. It specifies CASRFRGEETQYF.

This clone has ten or more counts. The J gene is TRBJ2-5, the V gene TRBV11-2; D may be TRBD2 (6 bases). Trimming took off 5 bases at V and 1 base at J, with 14 bases between the two ends. Per the germline V gene, CDR1 is SGHAT and CDR2 is FQNNGV. The CDR3 runs 15 residues. CDR3 sequence: CASSRLERGQETQYF. Written as DNA, the CDR3 is TGTGCCAGCAGCCGACTAGAACGTGGCCAAGAGACCCAGTACTTC.

This sequence joins TRBV10-3 and TRBJ2-3; TRBD2 matches 8 bases. The CDR3 length is 15 residues. V gave up 10 bases and J gave up 1 base; unmatched junction bases: 10. From germline, CDR1 is ENHRY and CDR2 SYGVKD. CDR3 DNA: TGTGCCAGCCTTAGCGGGACACACGGCACAGATACGCAGTATTTT. Translated, it gives CASLSGTHGTDTQYF.

This rearrangement joins TRBV6-5 to TRBJ2-1; the D gene is possibly TRBD2 (5 bases). Germline V gene data show CDR1 as MNHEY and CDR2 as SVGAGI. The CDR3 is 11 residues long. V lost 1 base, J lost 10 bases, and 5 bases lay in between. The CDR3 DNA is TGTGCCAGCAGTTACTGGGAGGAGCAGTTCTTC. This encodes CASSYWEEQFF.

This clone was detected ten times or more. The chain combines TRBV6-4 with TRBJ1-5, with 7 bases lining up with TRBD1. The CDR3 runs 14 residues. CDR1 and CDR2 from the germline V gene are MRHNA and SNTAGT. The trim removed 7 bases at V and 4 bases at J, leaving 7 bases unmatched. CDR3 DNA sequence: TGTGCCAGCAACCACCGGGACAGAAATCAGCCCCAGCATTTT. Translated, it gives CASNHRDRNQPQHF.

This clone turned up a few times. The chain employs TRBV6-4 and TRBJ1-2; no clear D. V was cut by 2 bases and J by 6 bases, with 13 bases left in between. The CDR3 runs to 14 residues. The germline V gene has CDR1 MRHNA and CDR2 SNTAGT. In nucleotides, the CDR3 is TGTGCCAGCAGTGACGGGGTGTCAGTGGATGGCTACACCTTC. Translating it yields CASSDGVSVDGYTF.

This clone has a handful of counts. This chain links TRBV7-8 with TRBJ2-7, with D uncertain. Germline lookup yields CDR1 SGHVS and CDR2 FQNEAQ. The V end was cut by 1 base, the J end by 0 bases, with 4 bases between. The CDR3 is 13 residues long. CDR3 bases: TGTGCCAGCAGCTTAGGTTTCTCCTACGAGCAGTACTTC. Protein product: CASSLGFSYEQYF. Full variable domain (outside the CDR3, taken from reference TRBV7-8 and TRBJ2-7): GAGVSQSPRYKVAKRGQDVALRCDPISGHVSLFWYQQALGQGPEFLTYFQNEAQLDKSGLPSDRFFAERPEGSVSTLKIQRTQQEDSAVYLCASSLGFSYEQYFGPGTRLTVT.

This clone appeared a few times. This likely traces to a read error, being one base from a far larger clone. This chain links TRBV1 with TRBJ2-7; TRBD2, the D gene given by the table, was not confirmed from the DNA. TRBV1 is classified as a pseudogene. This CDR3 has 16 amino acids. Here the CDR3 reads CTSSQGLAVSSYEQYF. For the CDR3, the DNA is TGCACCAGCAGCCAAGGACTAGCGGTTTCATCCTACGAGCAGTACTTC.

V usage is TRBV28 and J usage is TRBJ2-3, with a tentative D call TRBD1 (6 bases). CDR1 is MDHEN and CDR2 is SYDVKM in the germline V gene. The CDR3 totals 14 residues. The V end was cut by 5 bases, the J end by 2 bases, with 11 bases between. CDR3 DNA sequence: TGTGCCAGCAGTCTAAGGACAGACACAGATACGCAGTATTTT. Its translation: CASSLRTDTDTQYF. The full variable domain, rest sourced from reference TRBV28 and TRBJ2-3, is DVKVTQSSRYLVKRTGEKVFLECVQDMDHENMFWYRQDPGLGLRLIYFSYDVKMKEKGDIPEGYSVSREKKERFSLILESASTNQTSMYLCASSLRTDTDTQYFGPGTRLTVL.

The chain employs TRBV28 and TRBJ2-7; D remains unclear. The CDR3 is made up of 14 amino acids. The V end lost 4 bases, the J end lost 4 bases, and 14 bases lay between the germline ends. Germline-derived CDR1 and CDR2 are MDHEN and SYDVKM. The CDR3 loop reads CASSSSLTEYEQYF. In DNA, the CDR3 is TGTGCCAGCAGTTCCTCCCTAACAGAGTACGAGCAGTACTTC.